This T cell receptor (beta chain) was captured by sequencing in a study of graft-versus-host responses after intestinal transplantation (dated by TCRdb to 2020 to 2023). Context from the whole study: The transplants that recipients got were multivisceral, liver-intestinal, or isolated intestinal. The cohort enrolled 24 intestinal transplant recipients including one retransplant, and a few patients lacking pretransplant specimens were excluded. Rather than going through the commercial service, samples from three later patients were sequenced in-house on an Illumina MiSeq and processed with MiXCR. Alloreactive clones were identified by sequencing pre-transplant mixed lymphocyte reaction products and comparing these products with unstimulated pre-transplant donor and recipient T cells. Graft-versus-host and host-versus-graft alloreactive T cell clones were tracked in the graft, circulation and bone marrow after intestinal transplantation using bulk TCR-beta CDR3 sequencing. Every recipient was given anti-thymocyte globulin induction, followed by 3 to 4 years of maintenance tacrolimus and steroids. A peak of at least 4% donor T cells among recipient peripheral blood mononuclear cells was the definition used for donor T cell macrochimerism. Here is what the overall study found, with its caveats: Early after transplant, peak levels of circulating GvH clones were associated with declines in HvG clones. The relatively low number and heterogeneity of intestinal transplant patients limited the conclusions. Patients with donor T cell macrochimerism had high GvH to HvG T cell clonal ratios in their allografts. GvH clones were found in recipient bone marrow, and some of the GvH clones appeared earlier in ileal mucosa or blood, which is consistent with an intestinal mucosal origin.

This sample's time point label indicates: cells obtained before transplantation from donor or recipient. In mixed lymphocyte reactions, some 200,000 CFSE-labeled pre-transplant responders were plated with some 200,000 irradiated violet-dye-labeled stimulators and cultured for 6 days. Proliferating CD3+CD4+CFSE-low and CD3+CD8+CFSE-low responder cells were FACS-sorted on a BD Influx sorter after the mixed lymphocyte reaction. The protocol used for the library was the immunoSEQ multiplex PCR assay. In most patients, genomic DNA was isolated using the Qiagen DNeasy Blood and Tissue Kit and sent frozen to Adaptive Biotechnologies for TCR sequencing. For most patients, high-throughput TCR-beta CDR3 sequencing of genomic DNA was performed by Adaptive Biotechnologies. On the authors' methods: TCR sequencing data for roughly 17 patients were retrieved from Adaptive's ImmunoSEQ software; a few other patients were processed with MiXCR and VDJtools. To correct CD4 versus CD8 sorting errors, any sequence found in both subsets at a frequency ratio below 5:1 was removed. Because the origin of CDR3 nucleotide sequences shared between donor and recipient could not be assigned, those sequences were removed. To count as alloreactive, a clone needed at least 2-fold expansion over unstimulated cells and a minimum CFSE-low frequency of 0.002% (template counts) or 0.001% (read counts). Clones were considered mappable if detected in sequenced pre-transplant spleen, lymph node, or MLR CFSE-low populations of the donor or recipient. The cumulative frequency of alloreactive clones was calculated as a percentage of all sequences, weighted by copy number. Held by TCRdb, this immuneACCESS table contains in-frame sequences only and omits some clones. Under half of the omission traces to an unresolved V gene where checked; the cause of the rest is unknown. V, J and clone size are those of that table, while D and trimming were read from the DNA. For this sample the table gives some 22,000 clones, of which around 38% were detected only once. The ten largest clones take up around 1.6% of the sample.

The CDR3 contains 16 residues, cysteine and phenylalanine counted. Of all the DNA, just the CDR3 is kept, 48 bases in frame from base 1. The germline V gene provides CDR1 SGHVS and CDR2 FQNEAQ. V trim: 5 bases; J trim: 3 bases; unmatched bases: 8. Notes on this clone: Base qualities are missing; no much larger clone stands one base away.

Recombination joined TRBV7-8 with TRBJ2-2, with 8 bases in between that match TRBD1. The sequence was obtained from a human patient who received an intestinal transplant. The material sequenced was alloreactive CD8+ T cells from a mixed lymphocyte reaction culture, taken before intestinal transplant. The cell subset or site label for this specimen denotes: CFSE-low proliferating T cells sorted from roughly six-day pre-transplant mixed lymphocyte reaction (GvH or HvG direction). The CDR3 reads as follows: CASSQRTGYDTGELFF. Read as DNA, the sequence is TGTGCCAGCAGCCAAAGGACAGGGTATGACACCGGGGAGCTGTTTTTT.